One and the same sample provided the 8 T cell receptor beta chains below, sequenced in a study of blood T cells in healthy people across ages. Primed by a sample-barcoded 5' primer and a J-beta primer mix, a second PCR proceeded for roughly 7 to 12 cycles. TCRdb reprocessed the 5' RACE reads via MiXCR and lists one record per CDR3 protein. In the table there are over 1,500,000 distinct CDR3 sequences, approximately 39% of which are singletons. Sequenced material: blood. Receptors originate from a human donor in good health.

This clonotype was seen a few times. V is TRBV25-1 and J is TRBJ2-7; D is ambiguous. Trimming took 6 bases from V and 3 from J, leaving 9 bases between them. This CDR3 comprises 12 residues. Germline V gene lookup returns CDR1 MGHDK and CDR2 SYGVNS. CDR3 sequence: CASRGNGYEQYF. CDR3 DNA: TGTGCCAGCAGGGGGAACGGCTACGAGCAGTACTTC.

This rearrangement joins TRBV12-3 or TRBV12-4 to TRBJ2-5, with D perhaps assigned TRBD1 or TRBD2 (5 bases each). The end of the DNA is better explained by TRBJ2-7, so the J call may be wrong. CDR3 length equals 14 residues. CDR3 sequence (DNA): TGTGCCAGCAGTTTGAGTCCCCGGGGACACGAGCAGTACTTC. Protein: CASSLSPRGHEQYF.

This chain connects TRBV12-5 to TRBJ2-2, with 7 bases aligning to TRBD1. Per germline, CDR1 LGHNT and CDR2 FRNRAP. V gave up 0 bases and J gave up 0 bases; unmatched junction bases: 4. This CDR3 has 17 residues. CDR3 in DNA: TGTGCTAGTGGTTTGGTGCGGACAGGAGCGAACACCGGGGAGCTGTTTTTT. Translated, it gives CASGLVRTGANTGELFF.

This clonotype was recorded a few times. The V and J genes are TRBV18 and TRBJ2-7; the match to TRBD2 covers 8 bases. The CDR3 is made up of 15 amino acids. V lost 6 bases and J lost 4; bases outside the gene matches: 11. Germline lookup yields CDR1 KGHSH and CDR2 LQKENI. CDR3 residues: CASSLGIAGQYEQYF. CDR3 bases: TGTGCCAGCTCTCTCGGGATAGCGGGGCAGTACGAGCAGTACTTC.

The table lists this clonotype with a few counts. The rearrangement joins TRBV29-1 to TRBJ2-3; D is unresolved. The V end lost 4 bases, the J end lost 0 bases, and 2 bases lay between the germline ends. The length of the CDR3 is 11 residues. The germline V gene encodes CDR1 SQVTM and CDR2 ANQGSEA. CDR3 sequence (DNA): TGCAGCGTTGTAAGCACAGATACGCAGTATTTT. This gives the protein CSVVSTDTQYF.

Comment on this clonotype: The junction departs from the called germline gene at one end, perhaps through a read error. The J gene is TRBJ2-5, the V gene TRBV11-2; D remains ambiguous. Germline V gene lookup returns CDR1 SGHAT and CDR2 FQNNGV. This CDR3 is built from 14 residues. The CDR3 region is CASSLEVGAETQYF. The DNA of the CDR3 is TGCGCCAGCAGCTTAGAGGTGGGCGCAGAGACCCAGTACTTC.

This clonotype has a handful of counts. This sequence joins TRBV4-1 and TRBJ1-5; the D is unclear. Trimming took 1 base from V and 5 from J, leaving 12 bases between them. CDR1 and CDR2 (germline): MGHRA, YSYEKL. The CDR3 runs to 15 residues. The CDR3, as DNA: TGCGCCAGCAGCCAAGTCGGCACACTTGATCAGCCCCAGCATTTT. Protein sequence: CASSQVGTLDQPQHF.

This clonotype appeared a few times. V and J are TRBV10-3 and TRBJ1-2, with D perhaps TRBD1 (6 bases). The V end was cut by 4 bases, the J end by 0 bases, with 12 bases between. CDR1 is ENHRY and CDR2 is SYGVKD in the germline V gene. CDR3 length: 15 amino acids. The CDR3 DNA reads TGTGCCATCAGTGCCGAACAGGGAGCTAACTATGGCTACACCTTC. Protein product: CAISAEQGANYGYTF.